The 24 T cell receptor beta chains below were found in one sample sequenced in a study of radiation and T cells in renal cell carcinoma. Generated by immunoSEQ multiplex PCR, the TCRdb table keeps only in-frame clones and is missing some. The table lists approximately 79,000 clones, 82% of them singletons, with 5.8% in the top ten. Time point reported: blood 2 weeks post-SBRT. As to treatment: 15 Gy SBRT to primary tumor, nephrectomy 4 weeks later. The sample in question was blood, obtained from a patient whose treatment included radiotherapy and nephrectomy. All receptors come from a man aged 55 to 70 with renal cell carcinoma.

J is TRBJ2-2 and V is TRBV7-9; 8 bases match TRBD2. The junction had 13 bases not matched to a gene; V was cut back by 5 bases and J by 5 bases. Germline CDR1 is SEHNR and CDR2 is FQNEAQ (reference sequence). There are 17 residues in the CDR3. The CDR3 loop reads CASSPYNGGGRTGELFF. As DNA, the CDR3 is TGTGCCAGCAGCCCATATAACGGGGGCGGGAGGACCGGGGAGCTGTTTTTT.

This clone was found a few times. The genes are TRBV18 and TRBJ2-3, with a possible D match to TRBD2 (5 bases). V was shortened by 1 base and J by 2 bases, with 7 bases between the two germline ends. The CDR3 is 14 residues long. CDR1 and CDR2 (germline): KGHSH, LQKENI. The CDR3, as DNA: TGTGCCAGCTCACCACGTCGGGACACAGATACGCAGTATTTT. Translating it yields CASSPRRDTDTQYF.

In DNA, the CDR3 is TGCGCCAGCAGTGGTCGGATTAGCACAGATACGCAGTATTTT. Protein product: CASSGRISTDTQYF. J is TRBJ2-3 and V is TRBV10-1; D gene ambiguous. V was shortened by 4 bases and J by 0 bases, with 8 bases between the two germline ends. Germline assignment: CDR1 WNHNN and CDR2 SYGVQD (reference sequence). The CDR3 is made up of 14 amino acids.

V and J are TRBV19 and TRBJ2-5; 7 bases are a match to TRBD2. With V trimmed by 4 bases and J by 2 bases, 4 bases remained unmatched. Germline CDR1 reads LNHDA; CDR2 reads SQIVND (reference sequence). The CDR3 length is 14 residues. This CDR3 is CASSTAGGQETQYF. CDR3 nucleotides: TGTGCCAGTAGTACGGCCGGGGGGCAAGAGACCCAGTACTTC.

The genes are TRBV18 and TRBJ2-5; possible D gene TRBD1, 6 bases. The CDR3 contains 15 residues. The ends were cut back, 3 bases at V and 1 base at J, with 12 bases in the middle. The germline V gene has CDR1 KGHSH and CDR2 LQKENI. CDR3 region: CASSPPTGIQETQYF. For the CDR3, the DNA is TGTGCCAGCTCACCCCCGACAGGTATCCAAGAGACCCAGTACTTC.

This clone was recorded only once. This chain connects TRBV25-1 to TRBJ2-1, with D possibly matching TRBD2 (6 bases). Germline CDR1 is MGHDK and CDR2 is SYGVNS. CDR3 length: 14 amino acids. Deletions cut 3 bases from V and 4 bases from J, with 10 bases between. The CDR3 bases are TGTGCCAGCAGTGAGGCGGGACGGTACAATGAGCAGTTCTTC. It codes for CASSEAGRYNEQFF.

Here the CDR3 reads CASSGRAGSGELFF. DNA for the CDR3: TGTGCCAGTAGCGGGAGGGCGGGATCCGGGGAGCTGTTTTTT. The chain couples TRBV19 to TRBJ2-2; 8 bases map to TRBD2. With V trimmed by 6 bases and J by 6 bases, 6 bases remained unmatched. The CDR3 has 14 amino acids. Germline V gene sequence: CDR1 LNHDA, CDR2 SQIVND (reference sequence).

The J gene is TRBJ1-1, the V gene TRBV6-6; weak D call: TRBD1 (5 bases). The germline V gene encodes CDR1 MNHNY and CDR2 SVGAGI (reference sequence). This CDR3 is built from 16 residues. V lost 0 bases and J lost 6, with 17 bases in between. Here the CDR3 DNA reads TGTGCCAGCAGTTACTCGACCGTGGCCCTGGGGGCTGAAGCTTTCTTT. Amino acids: CASSYSTVALGAEAFF.

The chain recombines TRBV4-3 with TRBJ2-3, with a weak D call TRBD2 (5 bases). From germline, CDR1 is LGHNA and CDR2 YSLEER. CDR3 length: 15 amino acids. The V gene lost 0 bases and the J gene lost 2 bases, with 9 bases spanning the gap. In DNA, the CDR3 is TGCGCCAGCAGCCAAGAGAACGGGGACACAGATACGCAGTATTTT. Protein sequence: CASSQENGDTDTQYF.

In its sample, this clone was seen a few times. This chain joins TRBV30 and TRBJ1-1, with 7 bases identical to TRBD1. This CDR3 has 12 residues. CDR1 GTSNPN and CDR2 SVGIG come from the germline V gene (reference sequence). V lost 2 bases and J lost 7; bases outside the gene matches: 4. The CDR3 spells CAWSTTGYEAFF. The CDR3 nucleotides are TGTGCCTGGAGTACGACAGGGTATGAAGCTTTCTTT.

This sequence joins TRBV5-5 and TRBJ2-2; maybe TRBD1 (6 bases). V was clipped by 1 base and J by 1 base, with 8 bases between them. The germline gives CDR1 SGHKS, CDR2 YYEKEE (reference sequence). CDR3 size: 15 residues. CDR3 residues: CASSLMTGNTGELFF. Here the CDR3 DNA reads TGTGCCAGCAGCTTGATGACAGGGAACACCGGGGAGCTGTTTTTT.

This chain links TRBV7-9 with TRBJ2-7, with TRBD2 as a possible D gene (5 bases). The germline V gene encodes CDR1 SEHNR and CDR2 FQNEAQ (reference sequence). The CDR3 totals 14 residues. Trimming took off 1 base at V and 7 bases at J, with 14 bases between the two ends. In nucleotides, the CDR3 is TGTGCCAGCAGCTTAGGGGCGTCGAGAGGGGAGCAGTACTTC. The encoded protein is CASSLGASRGEQYF.

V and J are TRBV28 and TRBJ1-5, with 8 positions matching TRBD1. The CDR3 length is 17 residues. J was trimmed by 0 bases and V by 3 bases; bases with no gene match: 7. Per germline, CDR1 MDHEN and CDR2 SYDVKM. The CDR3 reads CASSLTRGPYSNQPQHF. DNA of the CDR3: TGTGCCAGCAGTTTGACCAGGGGGCCGTATAGCAATCAGCCCCAGCATTTT.

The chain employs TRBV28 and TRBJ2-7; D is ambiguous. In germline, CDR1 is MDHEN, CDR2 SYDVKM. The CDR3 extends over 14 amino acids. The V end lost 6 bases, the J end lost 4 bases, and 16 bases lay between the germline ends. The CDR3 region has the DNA TGTGCCAGCAGCCATCCGGCAACTTGGTACGAGCAGTACTTC. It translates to CASSHPATWYEQYF.

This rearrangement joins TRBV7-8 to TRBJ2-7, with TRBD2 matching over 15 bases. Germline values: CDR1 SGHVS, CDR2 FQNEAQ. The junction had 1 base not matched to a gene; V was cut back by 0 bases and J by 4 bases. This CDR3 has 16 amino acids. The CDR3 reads CASSLAGTSGRYEQYF. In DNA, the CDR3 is TGTGCCAGCAGCTTAGCCGGGACTAGCGGGAGGTACGAGCAGTACTTC.

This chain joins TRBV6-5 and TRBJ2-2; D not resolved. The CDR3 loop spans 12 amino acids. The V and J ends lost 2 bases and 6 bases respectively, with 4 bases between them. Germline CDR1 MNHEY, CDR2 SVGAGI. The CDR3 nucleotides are TGTGCCAGCAGTTACGTCTCCGGGGAGCTGTTTTTT. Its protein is CASSYVSGELFF.

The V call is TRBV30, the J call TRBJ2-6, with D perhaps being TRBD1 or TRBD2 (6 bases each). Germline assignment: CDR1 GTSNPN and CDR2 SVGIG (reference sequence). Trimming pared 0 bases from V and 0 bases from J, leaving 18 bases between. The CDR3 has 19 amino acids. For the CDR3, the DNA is TGTGCCTGGAGTGTCGCGGGGAGAGGGGGACCCTCTGGGGCCAACGTCCTGACTTTC. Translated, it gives CAWSVAGRGGPSGANVLTF.

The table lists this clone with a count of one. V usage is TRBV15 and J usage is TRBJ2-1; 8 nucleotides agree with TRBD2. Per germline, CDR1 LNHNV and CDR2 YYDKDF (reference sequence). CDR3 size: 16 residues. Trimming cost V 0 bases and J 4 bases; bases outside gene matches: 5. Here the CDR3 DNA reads TGTGCCACCAGCAGAGATCTCAGCGGGAGTTACAATGAGCAGTTCTTC. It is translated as CATSRDLSGSYNEQFF. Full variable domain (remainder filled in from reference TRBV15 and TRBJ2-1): DAMVIQNPRYQVTQFGKPVTLSCSQTLNHNVMYWYQQKSSQAPKLLFHYYDKDFNNEADTPDNFQSRRPNTSFCFLDIRSPGLGDTAMYLCATSRDLSGSYNEQFFGPGTRLTVL.

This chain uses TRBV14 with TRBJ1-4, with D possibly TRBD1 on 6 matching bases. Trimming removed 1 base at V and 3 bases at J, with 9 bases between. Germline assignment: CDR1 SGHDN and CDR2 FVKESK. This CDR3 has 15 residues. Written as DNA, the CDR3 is TGTGCCAGCAGCCAAGCAACAGGGTCTAATGAAAAACTGTTTTTT. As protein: CASSQATGSNEKLFF.

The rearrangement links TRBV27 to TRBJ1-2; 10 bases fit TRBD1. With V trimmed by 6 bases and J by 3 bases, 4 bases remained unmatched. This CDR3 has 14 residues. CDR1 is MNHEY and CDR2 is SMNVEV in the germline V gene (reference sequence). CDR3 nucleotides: TGTGCCAGCAGCCATGGGACAGGGGACTATGGCTACACCTTC. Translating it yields CASSHGTGDYGYTF.

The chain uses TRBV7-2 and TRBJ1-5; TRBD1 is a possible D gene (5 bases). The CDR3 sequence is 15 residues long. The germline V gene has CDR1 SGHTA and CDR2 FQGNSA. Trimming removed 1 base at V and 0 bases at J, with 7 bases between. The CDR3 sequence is CASSLVGASNQPQHF. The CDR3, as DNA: TGTGCCAGCAGCTTAGTTGGGGCTAGCAATCAGCCCCAGCATTTT.

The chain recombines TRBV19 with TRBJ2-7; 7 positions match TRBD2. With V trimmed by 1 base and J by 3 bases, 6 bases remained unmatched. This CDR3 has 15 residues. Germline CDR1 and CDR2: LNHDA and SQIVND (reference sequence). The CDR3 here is CASSIVAGALYEQYF. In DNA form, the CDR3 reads TGTGCCAGTAGTATAGTCGCGGGAGCCCTCTACGAGCAGTACTTC.

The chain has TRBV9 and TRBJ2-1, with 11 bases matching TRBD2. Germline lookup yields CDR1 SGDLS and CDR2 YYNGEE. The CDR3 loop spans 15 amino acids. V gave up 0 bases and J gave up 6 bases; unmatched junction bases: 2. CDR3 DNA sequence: TGTGCCAGCAGCGTAGGTAGCGGGAGGGCCAATGAGCAGTTCTTC. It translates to CASSVGSGRANEQFF.

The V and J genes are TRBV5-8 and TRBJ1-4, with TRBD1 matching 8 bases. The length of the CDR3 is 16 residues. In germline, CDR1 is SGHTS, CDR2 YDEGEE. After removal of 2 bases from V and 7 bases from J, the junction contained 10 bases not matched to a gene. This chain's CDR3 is CASSFTQGAGGEKLFF. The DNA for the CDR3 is TGTGCCAGCAGCTTTACCCAGGGGGCAGGAGGTGAAAAACTGTTTTTT.